The 16 T cell receptor beta chains in this list originate from one sample, sequenced in a study of T cell clonotyping in hematopoietic cell transplantation. Time point here: recipient sample about 28 days before transplant, after cytoreduction. Clones were read by immunoSEQ multiplex PCR, and TCRdb kept only the in-frame ones, dropping some. Of some 28,000 clones in the sample, about four fifths were seen once. The sequences come from peripheral blood mononuclear cells, collected before stem cell transplant. Receptor source: a man aged 35 to 55 with acute myeloid leukemia. Some clones in this sample may be carry-over from other donors' samples.

This chain connects TRBV27 to TRBJ2-1, with 14 nucleotides matching TRBD2. Germline V gene data show CDR1 as MNHEY and CDR2 as SMNVEV (reference sequence). The V and J ends lost 4 bases and 8 bases, in that order; junction bases with no gene match: 13. This CDR3 is built from 18 residues. This CDR3 is CASSSFLGTSGGWDEQFF. CDR3 nucleotides: TGTGCCAGCAGTTCCTTCTTGGGGACTAGCGGGGGATGGGATGAGCAGTTCTTC.

CDR3 DNA sequence: TGCAGTGTAGGGAGCGGGGATACGCAGTATTTT. Protein: CSVGSGDTQYF. The J gene is TRBJ2-3, the V gene TRBV20-1; a possible D gene is TRBD2 (6 bases). V was cut by 7 bases and J by 6 bases, with 11 bases left in between. The CDR3 spans 11 residues. Germline lookup yields CDR1 DFQATT and CDR2 SNEGSKA (reference sequence).

The chain links TRBV4-2 to TRBJ2-7; D remains unclear. CDR1 and CDR2 from the germline V gene are LGHNA and YNFKEQ. CDR3 length equals 14 residues. The germline V and J ends were trimmed by 0 bases and 4 bases, with 10 bases remaining between them. In DNA form, the CDR3 reads TGTGCCAGCAGCCAAGACTTGATAGCATACGAGCAGTACTTC. As protein: CASSQDLIAYEQYF.

The gene calls are TRBV13 and TRBJ2-3, with 16 bases matching TRBD2. The CDR3 is 18 amino acids. V gave up 1 base and J gave up 4 bases; unmatched junction bases: 5. The germline V gene has CDR1 PRHDT and CDR2 FYEKMQ (reference sequence). The CDR3 spells CASSLEGLAGGRADTQYF. The DNA for the CDR3 is TGTGCCAGCAGCTTAGAGGGACTAGCGGGAGGGAGGGCAGATACGCAGTATTTT.

The sample holds a few counts of this clone. The CDR3 bases are TGTGCCAGCACCAAAACGGGTCGGGGGAGCAATCAGCCCCAGCATTTT. Its protein is CASTKTGRGSNQPQHF. The J gene is TRBJ1-5, the V gene TRBV5-6; D perhaps matches TRBD1 (5 bases). V lost 6 bases and J lost 1, with 17 bases in between. The CDR3 totals 16 residues. From germline, CDR1 is SGHDT and CDR2 YYEEEE.

The sample holds one count of this clone. The chain links TRBV4-2 to TRBJ2-7; 9 bases agree with TRBD1. CDR3 size: 11 residues. From germline, CDR1 is LGHNA and CDR2 YNFKEQ. The chain's CDR3 is CAAGTGHEQYF. CDR3 in DNA: TGTGCTGCAGGGACAGGGCACGAGCAGTACTTC.

The chain joins TRBV5-1 to TRBJ1-3; D not certain. Trimming shortened V by 3 bases and J by 0 bases, and 13 bases separated the two germline ends. CDR3 length equals 16 residues. The V gene's germline CDR1 is SGHRS and CDR2 YFSETQ. CDR3 sequence reads: CASSSSDAVSGNTIYF. DNA of the CDR3: TGCGCCAGCAGCTCCTCGGACGCGGTCTCTGGAAACACCATATATTTT.

J is TRBJ2-5 and V is TRBV7-6; 14 bases map to TRBD2. Unmatched junction bases numbered 9, after V lost 5 bases and J lost 7 bases. CDR1 SGHVS and CDR2 FNYEAQ come from the germline V gene. The CDR3 length is 16 residues. The CDR3 here is CASSTGLAGALGTQYF. DNA for the CDR3: TGTGCCAGCAGCACGGGACTAGCGGGGGCTTTGGGGACCCAGTACTTC.

Written as DNA, the CDR3 is TGCAGTCATACGGAGACTGAAGCTTTCTTT. It yields the protein CSHTETEAFF. The chain joins TRBV20-1 to TRBJ1-1; D remains ambiguous. CDR3 size: 10 residues. The germline V gene encodes CDR1 DFQATT and CDR2 SNEGSKA (reference sequence). V lost 8 bases, J lost 5 bases, and 9 bases lay in between.

The chain uses TRBV29-1 and TRBJ2-1; 8 bases match TRBD2. The CDR3 has 12 amino acids. The J segment lost 7 bases and the V segment lost 3 bases, leaving 2 bases of the junction unmatched. Per the germline V gene, CDR1 is SQVTM and CDR2 is ANQGSEA. CDR3 protein: CSVEPSGNEQFF. The CDR3 bases are TGCAGCGTTGAGCCTAGCGGGAATGAGCAGTTCTTC.

This rearrangement joins TRBV10-3 to TRBJ2-7; 9 bases map to TRBD1. This CDR3 region has 14 residues. Trimming cost V 6 bases and J 3 bases; bases outside gene matches: 6. The germline V gene encodes CDR1 ENHRY and CDR2 SYGVKD. CDR3 loop: CAIRGGQGLYEQYF. CDR3 DNA sequence: TGTGCCATCAGGGGGGGACAGGGCCTCTACGAGCAGTACTTC.

This clone has only a few counts. This chain joins TRBV6-5 and TRBJ1-2, with unresolved D. Germline assignment: CDR1 MNHEY and CDR2 SVGAGI. The CDR3 sequence is 14 residues long. Trimming removed 2 bases from V and 1 base from J, with 8 bases in between. CDR3 in amino acids: CASSYEGVNYGYTF. Written as DNA, the CDR3 is TGTGCCAGCAGTTACGAAGGAGTTAACTATGGCTACACCTTC.

V is TRBV30 and J is TRBJ2-7; D uncertain. Trimming pared 8 bases from V and 2 bases from J, leaving 16 bases between. This CDR3 contains 13 residues. CDR1 is GTSNPN, CDR2 SVGIG, per germline (reference sequence). The CDR3 bases are TGTGCCGGTCTCACCGGGCATCCCTACGAGCAGTACTTC. This encodes CAGLTGHPYEQYF.

This clone was seen once. The rearrangement uses TRBV6-5 and TRBJ2-7; D perhaps matches TRBD2 (5 bases). The germline gives CDR1 MNHEY, CDR2 SVGAGI. This CDR3 spans 13 amino acids. The V gene lost 6 bases and the J gene lost 1 base, with 10 bases spanning the gap. The CDR3 region has the DNA TGTGCCAGCAGGAAGCGGATGTCCTACGAGCAGTACTTC. Amino acid sequence: CASRKRMSYEQYF.

In this sample, this clone turned up once. This chain links TRBV10-3 with TRBJ2-5; 9 bases align to TRBD1. The CDR3 spans 14 residues. Unmatched junction bases numbered 7, after V lost 6 bases and J lost 5 bases. Germline values: CDR1 ENHRY, CDR2 SYGVKD. The CDR3 DNA reads TGTGCCATCAGGAACGACAGGGGGGGTGAGACCCAGTACTTC. Its protein product is CAIRNDRGGETQYF.

The chain has TRBV20-1 and TRBJ1-1; TRBD1 aligns across 7 bases. Looked up from germline, CDR1 is DFQATT and CDR2 is SNEGSKA (reference sequence). The CDR3 runs to 11 residues. With 5 bases clipped from V and 7 bases from J, the junction kept 4 bases outside the gene matches. The CDR3 loop reads CSAGQAYEAFF. Written as DNA, the CDR3 is TGCAGTGCTGGACAGGCATATGAAGCTTTCTTT.